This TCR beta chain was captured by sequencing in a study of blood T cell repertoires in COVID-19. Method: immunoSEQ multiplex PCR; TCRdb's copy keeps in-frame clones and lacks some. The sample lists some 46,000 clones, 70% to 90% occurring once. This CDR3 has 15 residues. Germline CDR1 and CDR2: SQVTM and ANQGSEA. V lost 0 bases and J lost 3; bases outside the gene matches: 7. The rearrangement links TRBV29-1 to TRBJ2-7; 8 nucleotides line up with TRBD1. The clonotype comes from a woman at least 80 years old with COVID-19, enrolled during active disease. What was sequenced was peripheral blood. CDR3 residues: CSVEDRQGANYEQYF. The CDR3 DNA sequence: TGCAGCGTTGAAGATCGGCAGGGGGCAAACTACGAGCAGTACTTC.